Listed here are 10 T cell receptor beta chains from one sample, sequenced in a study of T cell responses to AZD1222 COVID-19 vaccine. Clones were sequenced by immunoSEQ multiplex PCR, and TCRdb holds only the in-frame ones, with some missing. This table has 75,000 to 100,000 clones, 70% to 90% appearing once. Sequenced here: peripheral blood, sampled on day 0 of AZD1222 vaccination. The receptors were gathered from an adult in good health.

In DNA form, the CDR3 reads TGTGCCACCAGTGATTCGCGTGATGAGCAGTTCTTC. Its translation: CATSDSRDEQFF. This chain joins TRBV24-1 and TRBJ2-1; D is undetermined. This CDR3 spans 12 amino acids. CDR1 and CDR2 from the germline V gene are KGHDR and SFDVKD. V was pared by 2 bases and J by 8 bases, with 6 bases between.

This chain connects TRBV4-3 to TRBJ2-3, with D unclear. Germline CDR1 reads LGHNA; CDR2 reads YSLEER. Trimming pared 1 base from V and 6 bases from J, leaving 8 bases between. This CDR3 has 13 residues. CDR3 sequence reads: CASSQGTVDTQYF. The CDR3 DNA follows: TGCGCCAGCAGCCAAGGGACGGTGGATACGCAGTATTTT.

The CDR3 reads CASSASSGASRAEQYF. The CDR3, as DNA: TGTGCCAGCAGCGCCTCTTCAGGGGCGTCCCGTGCTGAGCAGTACTTC. The rearrangement uses TRBV9 and TRBJ2-7, with a weak D call TRBD1 (6 bases). The germline V gene encodes CDR1 SGDLS and CDR2 YYNGEE. CDR3 length: 16 amino acids. Trimming stripped 3 bases from V and 7 bases from J, with 23 bases between.

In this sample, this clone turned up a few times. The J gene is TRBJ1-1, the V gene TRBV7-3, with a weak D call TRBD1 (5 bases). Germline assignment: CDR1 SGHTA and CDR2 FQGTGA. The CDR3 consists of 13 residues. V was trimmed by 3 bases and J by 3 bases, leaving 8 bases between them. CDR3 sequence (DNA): TGTGCCAGCAGCTTGGGGGAATACACTGAAGCTTTCTTT. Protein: CASSLGEYTEAFF.

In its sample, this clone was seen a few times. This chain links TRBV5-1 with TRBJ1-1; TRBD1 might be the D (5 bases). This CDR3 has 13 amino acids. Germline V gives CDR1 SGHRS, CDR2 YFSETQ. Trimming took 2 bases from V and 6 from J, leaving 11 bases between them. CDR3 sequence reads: CASSFTGGAEAFF. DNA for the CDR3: TGCGCCAGCAGCTTCACAGGAGGGGCTGAAGCTTTCTTT.

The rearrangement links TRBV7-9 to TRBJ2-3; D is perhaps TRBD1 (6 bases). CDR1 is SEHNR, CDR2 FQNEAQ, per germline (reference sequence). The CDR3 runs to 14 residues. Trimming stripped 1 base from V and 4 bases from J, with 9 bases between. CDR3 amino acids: CASSLVTGSDTQYF. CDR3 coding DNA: TGTGCCAGCAGCTTAGTAACAGGGTCAGATACGCAGTATTTT.

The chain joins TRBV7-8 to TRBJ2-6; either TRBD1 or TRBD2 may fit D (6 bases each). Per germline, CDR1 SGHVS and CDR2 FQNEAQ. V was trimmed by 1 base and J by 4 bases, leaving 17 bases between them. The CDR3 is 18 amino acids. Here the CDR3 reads CASSLVEGHGRGANVLTF. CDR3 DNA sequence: TGTGCCAGCAGCTTAGTGGAGGGACATGGTAGAGGGGCCAACGTCCTGACTTTC.

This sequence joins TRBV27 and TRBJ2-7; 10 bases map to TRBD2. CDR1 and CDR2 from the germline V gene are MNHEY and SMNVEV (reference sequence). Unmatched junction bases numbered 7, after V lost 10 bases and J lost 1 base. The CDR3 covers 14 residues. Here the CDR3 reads CATSGLAESYEQYF. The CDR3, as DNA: TGTGCCACCTCCGGACTAGCGGAATCCTACGAGCAGTACTTC.

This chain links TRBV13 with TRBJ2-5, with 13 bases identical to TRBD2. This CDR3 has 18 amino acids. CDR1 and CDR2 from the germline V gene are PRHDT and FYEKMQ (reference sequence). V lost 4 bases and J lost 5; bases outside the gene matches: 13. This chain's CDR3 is CASSSTLAGGPPDETQYF. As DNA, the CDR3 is TGTGCCAGCAGCTCGACACTAGCGGGGGGGCCCCCGGATGAGACCCAGTACTTC.

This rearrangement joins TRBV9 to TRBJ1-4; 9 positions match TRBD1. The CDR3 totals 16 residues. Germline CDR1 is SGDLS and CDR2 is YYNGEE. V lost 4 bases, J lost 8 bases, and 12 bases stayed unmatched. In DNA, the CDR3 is TGTGCCAGCAGCTCCCCCCGGGACAGGGTCGAGGAAAAACTGTTTTTT. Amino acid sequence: CASSSPRDRVEEKLFF.